Listed here are 8 T cell receptor beta chains from one sample, sequenced in a study of shared clonotypes between healthy human individuals. Some clones are missing from TCRdb's copy, which holds only in-frame ones; the method was immunoSEQ multiplex PCR. The table lists millions of clones, more than 80% of them singletons. Sequenced: naive CD4+ T cells sorted from blood. Noted subset: CD45RA+ positively selected. All receptors derive from a young man in good health.

This sequence joins TRBV6-5 and TRBJ1-1; maybe TRBD1 (5 bases). CDR3 size: 13 residues. Germline CDR1 and CDR2: MNHEY and SVGAGI. V was cut by 6 bases and J by 0 bases, with 8 bases left in between. CDR3 region: CASRTEVNTEAFF. For the CDR3, the DNA is TGTGCCAGCAGGACAGAGGTGAACACTGAAGCTTTCTTT.

The rearrangement links TRBV6-1 to TRBJ1-1, with 7 bases that match TRBD1. Germline V gene lookup returns CDR1 MNHNS and CDR2 SASEGT. The ends lost 5 bases at V and 4 bases at J; junction bases unmatched: 7. This CDR3 spans 14 amino acids. Here the CDR3 DNA reads TGTGCCAGCAGTAGAGGGGGCGCTGCCACTGAAGCTTTCTTT. Translation: CASSRGGAATEAFF.

The rearrangement joins TRBV6-5 to TRBJ2-1; 7 positions agree with TRBD2. Trimming took 6 bases from V and 2 from J; bases not matched to a gene: 7. The germline V gene has CDR1 MNHEY and CDR2 SVGAGI. CDR3 length: 15 amino acids. CDR3 protein: CASRPGLGAYNEQFF. The CDR3 DNA is TGTGCCAGCAGGCCCGGACTAGGGGCCTACAATGAGCAGTTCTTC.

This clone was seen a handful of times. J is TRBJ1-5 and V is TRBV6-1; D is uncertain. The CDR3 spans 12 residues. The germline V gene has CDR1 MNHNS and CDR2 SASEGT. V gave up 6 bases and J gave up 6 bases, with 9 bases separating them. In nucleotides, the CDR3 is TGTGCCAGCAGGCCCTCTGGTCAGCCCCAGCATTTT. Translated, it gives CASRPSGQPQHF.

This chain links TRBV7-6 with TRBJ2-7, with D perhaps matching TRBD1 (6 bases). This CDR3 has 15 amino acids. V was pared by 1 base and J by 0 bases, with 10 bases between. CDR1 is SGHVS, CDR2 FNYEAQ, per germline. The CDR3 here is CASSLGAGVSYEQYF. The CDR3, as DNA: TGTGCCAGCAGCTTAGGGGCAGGGGTCTCCTACGAGCAGTACTTC. The whole variable domain, filled in from reference TRBV7-6 and TRBJ2-7, reads GAGVSQSPRYKVTKRGQDVALRCDPISGHVSLYWYRQALGQGPEFLTYFNYEAQQDKSGLPNDRFSAERPEGSISTLTIQRTEQRDSAMYRCASSLGAGVSYEQYFGPGTRLTVT.

V and J are TRBV11-2 and TRBJ2-3; D is unresolved. Germline assignment: CDR1 SGHAT and CDR2 FQNNGV. The CDR3 runs 16 residues. The V and J ends lost 2 bases and 4 bases respectively, with 16 bases between them. The CDR3 loop is CASSLRSKGWPDTQYF. CDR3 in DNA: TGTGCCAGCAGCTTACGTTCCAAAGGGTGGCCAGATACGCAGTATTTT. Drawing the rest from reference TRBV11-2 and TRBJ2-3, the complete variable domain is EAGVAQSPRYKIIEKRQSVAFWCNPISGHATLYWYQQILGQGPKLLIQFQNNGVVDDSQLPKDRFSAERLKGVDSTLKIQPAKLEDSAVYLCASSLRSKGWPDTQYFGPGTRLTVL.

The V and J genes are TRBV30 and TRBJ1-3; TRBD1 is a possible D gene (6 bases). Germline V CDR1 and CDR2: GTSNPN, SVGIG (reference sequence). Trimming shortened V by 2 bases and J by 0 bases, and 11 bases separated the two germline ends. CDR3 length: 15 amino acids. The CDR3 sequence is CAWSRQASSGNTIYF. DNA for the CDR3: TGTGCCTGGAGTAGACAGGCGAGCTCTGGAAACACCATATATTTT.

Turning to this clone: The identical CDR3 is also encoded by other nucleotide sequences in the sample. The rearrangement uses TRBV5-1 and TRBJ2-7; 8 nucleotides match TRBD1. The junction had 4 bases not matched to a gene; V was cut back by 0 bases and J by 5 bases. Germline V gene sequence: CDR1 SGHRS, CDR2 YFSETQ. There are 14 residues in the CDR3. CDR3 sequence reads: CASSLGQGANEQYF. CDR3 nucleotide sequence: TGCGCCAGCAGCTTGGGCCAGGGGGCCAACGAGCAGTACTTC.